The rows below give T cell receptor beta chains drawn from one sample of a study of T-cell memory formation after mild COVID-19. TCRdb redid the calling of the 5' RACE reads with MiXCR, one entry per CDR3 protein. The table lists approximately 46,000 distinct CDR3 sequences, over 6.5% of them singletons. The sample taken for sequencing was PBMCs or a T cell subset sorted from them (not recorded which). These receptor sequences come from an adult who had mild COVID-19 (a few samples of this study predate the infection). Cell type and time point are not known. Each CDR3 is given with its conserved first and last residue. The D gene is left open where the match is weak. Rows give clone size only sometimes, using once, few, many, or a class for an expanded clone.

CDR3 protein: CASSPGGGLSGELFF
CDR3 DNA: TGTGCCAGCAGCCCTGGCGGGGGGCTCAGCGGGGAGCTGTTTTTT
V gene: TRBV7-2
D gene: TRBD2
J gene: TRBJ2-2
clone size: many

CDR3 protein: CASSQDSAYANYGYTF
CDR3 DNA: TGTGCCAGCAGCCAAGATTCGGCGTACGCTAACTATGGCTACACCTTC
V gene: TRBV4-2
D gene: NA
J gene: TRBJ1-2
clone size: few

CDR3 protein: CASSKAMGGLFQETQYF
CDR3 DNA: TGTGCCAGCAGCAAAGCGATGGGGGGTTTATTCCAAGAGACCCAGTACTTC
V gene: TRBV21-1
D gene: NA
J gene: TRBJ2-5
clone size: many

CDR3 protein: CASSLRLPGPQETQYF
CDR3 DNA: TGTGCCAGCAGCTTACGTCTACCGGGACCACAAGAGACCCAGTACTTC
V gene: TRBV5-5
D gene: NA
J gene: TRBJ2-5
clone size: many

CDR3 protein: CASSEYWGSNRGRYYGYTF
CDR3 DNA: TGTGCCAGCAGTGAATATTGGGGGAGCAACAGGGGTCGGTACTATGGCTACACCTTC
V gene: TRBV25-1
D gene: TRBD1
J gene: TRBJ1-2
clone size: NA

CDR3 protein: CASSQEPGTDTQYF
CDR3 DNA: TGTGCCAGCAGCCAAGAACCCGGCACAGATACGCAGTATTTT
V gene: TRBV3-1
D gene: NA
J gene: TRBJ2-3
clone size: few

CDR3 protein: CASSPIRESGTDTQYF
CDR3 DNA: TGTGCCAGCTCACCTATTCGGGAGTCCGGCACAGATACGCAGTATTTT
V gene: TRBV18
D gene: NA
J gene: TRBJ2-3
clone size: many

CDR3 protein: CASSARTGDGGDTQYF
CDR3 DNA: TGTGCCAGCAGCGCAAGGACAGGGGATGGGGGAGATACGCAGTATTTT
V gene: TRBV7-3
D gene: TRBD1
J gene: TRBJ2-3
clone size: few

CDR3 protein: CASSSRTGPHNSPLHF
CDR3 DNA: TGTGCCAGCAGCTCTCGGACAGGGCCCCATAATTCACCCCTCCACTTT
V gene: TRBV11-2
D gene: TRBD1
J gene: TRBJ1-6
clone size: many

CDR3 protein: CASSFGQGSNEQFF
CDR3 DNA: TGTGCCAGCAGCTTTGGACAGGGGAGCAATGAGCAGTTCTTC
V gene: TRBV11-3
D gene: TRBD1
J gene: TRBJ2-1
clone size: many

CDR3 protein: CASSHRQASTDTQYF
CDR3 DNA: TGTGCCAGCAGTCATCGACAGGCCAGCACAGATACGCAGTATTTT
V gene: TRBV12-3/TRBV12-4
D gene: NA
J gene: TRBJ2-3
clone size: many

CDR3 protein: CASSLGTGGSYGYTF
CDR3 DNA: TGCGCCAGCAGCTTAGGGACAGGGGGCAGCTATGGCTACACCTTC
V gene: TRBV5-1
D gene: TRBD1
J gene: TRBJ1-2
clone size: few

CDR3 protein: CASSPQGGEQYF
CDR3 DNA: TGTGCCAGCAGCCCCCAGGGGGGCGAGCAGTACTTC
V gene: TRBV3-1
D gene: NA
J gene: TRBJ2-7
clone size: many

CDR3 protein: CASRGGKDNEQFF
CDR3 DNA: TGCGCCAGCCGAGGGGGCAAAGACAATGAGCAGTTCTTC
V gene: TRBV5-1
D gene: TRBD1
J gene: TRBJ2-1
clone size: many

CDR3 protein: CSVVTGTNIQYF
CDR3 DNA: TGCAGCGTGGTGACAGGGACGAACATTCAGTACTTC
V gene: TRBV29-1
D gene: TRBD1
J gene: TRBJ2-4
clone size: medium-sized

CDR3 protein: CASSDHNRQGKFF
CDR3 DNA: TGCGCCAGCAGCGATCACAACCGACAGGGGAAGTTCTTC
V gene: TRBV5-1
D gene: TRBD1
J gene: TRBJ2-1
clone size: many

CDR3 protein: CASSPNGGTGNYGYTF
CDR3 DNA: TGTGCCAGCTCACCAAACGGCGGGACGGGAAACTATGGCTACACCTTC
V gene: TRBV18
D gene: NA
J gene: TRBJ1-2
clone size: many

CDR3 protein: CASSTGEGEQYF
CDR3 DNA: TGTGCCAGCAGCACGGGGGAGGGCGAGCAGTACTTC
V gene: TRBV7-3
D gene: TRBD2
J gene: TRBJ2-7
clone size: many

CDR3 protein: CASSLGRGGNQPQHF
CDR3 DNA: TGTGCCAGCAGCTTAGGGCGGGGGGGCAATCAGCCCCAGCATTTT
V gene: TRBV7-6
D gene: NA
J gene: TRBJ1-5
clone size: NA

CDR3 protein: CASSMGQGIMDEQFF
CDR3 DNA: TGTGCCAGTAGTATGGGGCAGGGAATTATGGATGAGCAGTTCTTC
V gene: TRBV19
D gene: NA
J gene: TRBJ2-1
clone size: many

CDR3 protein: CASSYGQGTDLPF
CDR3 DNA: TGTGCCAGCAGCTACGGACAGGGGACTGATTTGCCCTTC
V gene: TRBV7-9
D gene: TRBD1
J gene: TRBJ1-2
clone size: NA

CDR3 protein: CASSFRTGYAGANVLTF
CDR3 DNA: TGCGCCAGCAGCTTTAGGACAGGGTATGCTGGGGCCAACGTCCTGACTTTC
V gene: TRBV5-1
D gene: TRBD1
J gene: TRBJ2-6
clone size: many

CDR3 protein: CASSYKAGGNQPQHF
CDR3 DNA: TGTGCCAGCAGTTACAAGGCAGGAGGCAATCAGCCCCAGCATTTT
V gene: TRBV6-2/TRBV6-3
D gene: NA
J gene: TRBJ1-5
clone size: few

CDR3 protein: CASSLEKAFDTEAFF
CDR3 DNA: TGTGCCAGCAGCTTGGAAAAGGCCTTTGACACTGAAGCTTTCTTT
V gene: TRBV5-4
D gene: NA
J gene: TRBJ1-1
clone size: NA

CDR3 protein: CASSKGQREQYF
CDR3 DNA: TGTGCCAGCAGCAAGGGGCAGCGCGAGCAGTACTTC
V gene: TRBV3-1
D gene: NA
J gene: TRBJ2-7
clone size: few

CDR3 protein: CASGQGRVTEAFF
CDR3 DNA: TGTGCCAGTGGACAGGGAAGAGTCACTGAAGCTTTCTTT
V gene: TRBV12-3/TRBV12-4
D gene: TRBD1
J gene: TRBJ1-1
clone size: many

CDR3 protein: CASSHRVPSGNFSGNTIHF
CDR3 DNA: TGTGCCAGCAGCCATCGGGTCCCATCGGGAAACTTCTCTGGAAACACCATACATTTT
V gene: TRBV3-1
D gene: NA
J gene: TRBJ1-3
clone size: NA

CDR3 protein: CASSQTGGRETQYF
CDR3 DNA: TGTGCCAGCAGCCAAACGGGGGGGCGTGAGACCCAGTACTTC
V gene: TRBV3-1
D gene: TRBD2
J gene: TRBJ2-5
clone size: many

CDR3 protein: CSARDPAVSGANVLTF
CDR3 DNA: TGCAGTGCTAGAGATCCGGCGGTGTCTGGGGCCAACGTCCTGACTTTC
V gene: TRBV20-1
D gene: NA
J gene: TRBJ2-6
clone size: many

CDR3 protein: CSASVRTGTQYF
CDR3 DNA: TGCAGTGCTAGCGTCCGGACAGGGACCCAGTACTTC
V gene: TRBV20-1
D gene: TRBD1
J gene: TRBJ2-5
clone size: NA

CDR3 protein: CASSQGPVRETQYF
CDR3 DNA: TGCGCCAGCAGCCAGGGTCCTGTTAGAGAGACCCAGTACTTC
V gene: TRBV4-1
D gene: NA
J gene: TRBJ2-5
clone size: many

CDR3 protein: CASSEGTANEKLFF
CDR3 DNA: TGTGCCAGCAGTGAAGGGACAGCGAATGAAAAACTGTTTTTT
V gene: TRBV2
D gene: NA
J gene: TRBJ1-4
clone size: few

CDR3 protein: CASSRGTSVSGANVLTF
CDR3 DNA: TGTGCCAGCAGCCGCGGGACTAGCGTGTCTGGGGCCAACGTCCTGACTTTC
V gene: TRBV3-1
D gene: TRBD2
J gene: TRBJ2-6
clone size: few

CDR3 protein: CASSQAEIAFF
CDR3 DNA: TGTGCCAGCAGCCAAGCCGAGATCGCTTTCTTT
V gene: TRBV3-1
D gene: NA
J gene: TRBJ1-1
clone size: NA

CDR3 protein: CASSQDAGNEQYF
CDR3 DNA: TGTGCCAGCAGCCAAGATGCGGGGAACGAGCAGTACTTC
V gene: TRBV3-1
D gene: NA
J gene: TRBJ2-7
clone size: NA

CDR3 protein: CASTRGLGVAEAFF
CDR3 DNA: TGTGCCAGTACGAGAGGACTGGGGGTTGCTGAAGCTTTCTTT
V gene: TRBV19
D gene: NA
J gene: TRBJ1-1
clone size: few

CDR3 protein: CASSTSTSGFTGQFF
CDR3 DNA: TGTGCCAGCAGTACCTCAACTAGCGGGTTTACCGGGCAGTTCTTC
V gene: TRBV12-3/TRBV12-4
D gene: TRBD2
J gene: TRBJ2-1
clone size: many

CDR3 protein: CASSTGMNTEAFF
CDR3 DNA: TGTGCCAGCAGTACAGGGATGAACACTGAAGCTTTCTTT
V gene: TRBV2
D gene: NA
J gene: TRBJ1-1
clone size: few

CDR3 protein: CASSPHRTASSGANVLTF
CDR3 DNA: TGTGCCAGCAGCCCACACCGAACAGCTAGCTCTGGGGCCAACGTCCTGACTTTC
V gene: TRBV12-3/TRBV12-4
D gene: NA
J gene: TRBJ2-6
clone size: many

CDR3 protein: CASSRGTSGNNEQFF
CDR3 DNA: TGTGCTAGCAGCCGAGGGACTAGCGGGAACAATGAGCAGTTCTTC
V gene: TRBV7-7
D gene: TRBD2
J gene: TRBJ2-1
clone size: few

CDR3 protein: CASRAWDTGELFF
CDR3 DNA: TGTGCCAGCCGGGCCTGGGACACCGGGGAGCTGTTTTTT
V gene: TRBV11-2
D gene: NA
J gene: TRBJ2-2
clone size: few

CDR3 protein: CASSQTGGSYEQYF
CDR3 DNA: TGTGCCAGCAGCCAAACAGGGGGCTCGTACGAGCAGTACTTC
V gene: TRBV6-5
D gene: TRBD1
J gene: TRBJ2-7
clone size: many

CDR3 protein: CASSFGVGNEQFF
CDR3 DNA: TGTGCCAGCAGCTTTGGCGTTGGGAATGAGCAGTTCTTC
V gene: TRBV7-2
D gene: NA
J gene: TRBJ2-1
clone size: many

CDR3 protein: CASSFPPGQVDYGYTF
CDR3 DNA: TGTGCCAGCAGCTTCCCCCCCGGACAGGTTGACTATGGCTACACCTTC
V gene: TRBV5-6
D gene: TRBD1
J gene: TRBJ1-2
clone size: NA

CDR3 protein: CASTRGSSGGYTEAFF
CDR3 DNA: TGTGCCAGCACCCGGGGGTCGTCAGGGGGCTACACTGAAGCTTTCTTT
V gene: TRBV5-5
D gene: TRBD1
J gene: TRBJ1-1
clone size: NA

CDR3 protein: CASSRGTAGNSPLHF
CDR3 DNA: TGTGCCAGCAGTAGAGGGACGGCTGGCAATTCACCCCTCCACTTT
V gene: TRBV6-5
D gene: NA
J gene: TRBJ1-6
clone size: few

CDR3 protein: CASSLELAGDNEQFF
CDR3 DNA: TGCGCCAGCAGCTTGGAGCTAGCGGGAGATAATGAGCAGTTCTTC
V gene: TRBV5-1
D gene: TRBD2
J gene: TRBJ2-1
clone size: many

CDR3 protein: CASSLWGSNEKLFF
CDR3 DNA: TGTGCCAGCAGTCTATGGGGATCTAATGAAAAACTGTTTTTT
V gene: TRBV12-3/TRBV12-4
D gene: NA
J gene: TRBJ1-4
clone size: many

CDR3 protein: CASRTNRFSYNEQFF
CDR3 DNA: TGCGCCAGCAGAACTAATAGATTCTCCTACAATGAGCAGTTCTTC
V gene: TRBV5-1
D gene: NA
J gene: TRBJ2-1
clone size: many